A selection of T cell receptor beta chains follows, all from one sample in a study of blood T cell repertoires in COVID-19. Repertoires were generated with immunoSEQ multiplex PCR, while TCRdb's copy carries only in-frame clones and drops some. This sample has around 400,000 clones, with approximately 89% found just once. The sequencing input was peripheral blood. These receptor sequences come from a woman aged 55 to 70 with COVID-19, enrolled during active disease. CDR3s include the opening cysteine and the closing phenylalanine or tryptophan. The size field is filled for only some rows; it gives once, few, many or a size class.

TRBV14,once,CASSQPRGYVGELFF
TRBV4-1,.,CASSQGTGNGYTF
TRBV11-2,.,CASSYPPGQPYEQYF
TRBV10-3,.,CAIRPGTGRGVRYEQYF
TRBV28,.,CASSFRDRFNYGYTF
TRBV4-1,few,CASSPETSGGYEQYF
TRBV19,.,CASRQLSSYNSPLHF
TRBV13,.,CASSYQTQPGGLQFTGELFF
TRBV5-1,.,CASSLFPYEQYF
TRBV11-2,.,CASSLVRGRETQYF